One and the same sample provided the 3 T cell receptor beta chains below, sequenced in a study of Graves' ophthalmopathy and Graves' hyperthyroidism. RNA transcripts were the template, and TCR beta CDR3 regions were amplified from them. HTBI-primed first-round RT-PCR preceded second-round multiplex PCR. TCRdb redid the calling of the multiplex PCR reads with MiXCR, one entry per CDR3 protein. The data hold roughly 700,000 distinct CDR3 sequences, with roughly two fifths observed a single time. The sample comprised peripheral blood. These TCRs come from an adult man with Graves' ophthalmopathy.

The genes are TRBV20-1 and TRBJ1-2; tentatively, D is TRBD1 (5 bases). The CDR3 runs 13 residues. V shed 1 base and J shed 4 bases, with 10 bases lying between them. Germline-derived CDR1 and CDR2 are DFQATT and SNEGSKA (reference sequence). The CDR3 DNA reads TGCAGTGCTAGAGTCGGGGACTCCTATGGCTACACCTTC. Translated: CSARVGDSYGYTF.

This clonotype has ten or more counts. V is TRBV7-9 and J is TRBJ1-2; D call uncertain. CDR3 length: 14 residues. The germline V gene encodes CDR1 SEHNR and CDR2 FQNEAQ (reference sequence). Trimming left V 9 bases short and J 6 bases short, with 20 bases between. The CDR3 DNA is TGTGCCAGTCCCAGCCGGGGTTTGATAGATGGCTACACCTTC. It specifies CASPSRGLIDGYTF.

This clonotype came up a few times. CDR3 bases: TGTGCCAGCAGCCGGCAATATGGTAGCGGGGGACAAGAGACCCAGTACTTC. Translated: CASSRQYGSGGQETQYF. The chain is built from TRBV7-2 and TRBJ2-5; TRBD2 matches 9 bases. In germline, CDR1 is SGHTA, CDR2 FQGNSA. V gave up 5 bases and J gave up 2 bases; unmatched junction bases: 12. This CDR3 comprises 17 residues.